This T cell receptor beta chain was recovered during a study of regulatory T cells in long-lasting Graves disease. The wider study: Graves' patients who were just diagnosed had used antithyroid drugs for under 3 months. Whole-study findings and limits: TRBV28, TRBJ1-2 and TRBJ2-5 were segments that persistent disease favored.

CDR1 and CDR2 from the germline V gene are DFQATT and SNEGSKA (reference sequence). Trimming stripped 4 bases from V and 6 bases from J, with 19 bases between. The CDR3 contains 15 residues. iRepertoire HTBI primers and Arm-PCR of CDR3 regions built TCR beta libraries. TCRdb re-called the multiplex PCR reads through MiXCR, storing one row per CDR3 protein. Among around 420,000 distinct CDR3 sequences listed, 15% were seen once. This clonotype has a count of ten or more. No antigen is known for it. Sample time point: newly diagnosed GD, antithyroid drugs for less than 3 months. There was RNA extracted from PBMCs, and the TCR library was made from it. Graves' disease diagnoses followed American Thyroid Association guidelines.

The sample in question was peripheral blood mononuclear cells (PBMCs), obtained at new diagnosis, from a patient treated with antithyroid drugs. The chain links TRBV20-1 to TRBJ2-1, with D perhaps matching TRBD2 (5 bases). This TCR came from a female donor with Graves disease. The CDR3 coding sequence is TGCAGTGCTAAAACCCTAGCTCAGGTGCGCAATGAGCAGTTCTTC. Translating gives CSAKTLAQVRNEQFF.